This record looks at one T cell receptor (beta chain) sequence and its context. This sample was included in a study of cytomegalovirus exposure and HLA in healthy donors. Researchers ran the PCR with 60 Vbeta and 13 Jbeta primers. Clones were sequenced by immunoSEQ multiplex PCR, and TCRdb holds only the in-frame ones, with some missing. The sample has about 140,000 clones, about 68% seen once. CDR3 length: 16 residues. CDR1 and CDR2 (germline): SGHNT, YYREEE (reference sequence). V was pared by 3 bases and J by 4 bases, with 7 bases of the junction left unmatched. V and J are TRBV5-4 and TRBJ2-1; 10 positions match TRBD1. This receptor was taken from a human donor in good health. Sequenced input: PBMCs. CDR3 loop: CASSSHRDRGYNEQFF. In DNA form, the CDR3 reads TGTGCCAGCAGCTCCCACCGGGACAGGGGTTACAATGAGCAGTTCTTC.